The sample holds many counts of the clone carrying this T cell receptor beta chain. Its antigen remains unknown. The source of the sample is a study of response to subunit inactivated influenza vaccine. The V end lost 2 bases, the J end lost 2 bases, and 3 bases lay between the germline ends. This CDR3 contains 12 residues. Via MiXCR, TCRdb re-called the RT-PCR reads, giving one row per CDR3 protein. The profile shows more than 450,000 distinct CDR3 sequences, about 10% of them singletons. Study-wide results and caveats: Few additional T cells are recruited per seasonal influenza vaccination, authors suggested.

These data were likewise used in another study, on T cells expressing NK-cell markers. That study adds: UMIs were included in TCR beta cDNA generated by 5'RACE template switching.

The TCR sequence derives from a man between 45 and 60 years old who received an inactivated influenza vaccine. The starting material was PBMCs from blood, obtained on the day of vaccination. The chain carries TRBV12-3 or TRBV12-4 and TRBJ2-5; D gene uncertain. This chain's CDR3 is CASSLKQETQYF. As DNA, the CDR3 is TGTGCCAGCAGTTTAAAGCAAGAGACCCAGTACTTC.